Each of the 31 T cell receptor beta chains below was sequenced from the same sample in a study of blood T cell repertoires in COVID-19. Libraries were prepared by immunoSEQ multiplex PCR; TCRdb keeps only in-frame clonotypes and omits some of them. The repertoire holds 66,000 or so clones, with about four fifths as singletons. The sample was peripheral blood. Every receptor here comes from a human donor in a cohort sampled during active COVID-19.

This clone was recorded only once. V is TRBV9 and J is TRBJ1-1; D not resolved. The germline V gene has CDR1 SGDLS and CDR2 YYNGEE. The CDR3 contains 13 residues. Between the trimmed V and J ends, which lost 3 bases and 0 bases, there was a span of 6 bases. DNA for the CDR3: TGTGCCAGCAGCGCCCAAATGAACACTGAAGCTTTCTTT. Its protein is CASSAQMNTEAFF.

The chain combines TRBV7-2 with TRBJ1-1; TRBD1 matches 9 bases. CDR1 and CDR2 (germline): SGHTA, FQGNSA. The CDR3 is made up of 14 amino acids. The V and J ends lost 5 bases and 11 bases, in that order; junction bases with no gene match: 12. The CDR3 DNA follows: TGTGCCAGCAGCCTGCTGGGACAGGGCAGGAAGGCTTTCTTT. Translation: CASSLLGQGRKAFF.

The chain recombines TRBV5-6 with TRBJ2-7; no clear D gene. This CDR3 contains 12 residues. V shed 4 bases and J shed 0 bases, with 5 bases lying between them. The germline V gene has CDR1 SGHDT and CDR2 YYEEEE. For the CDR3, the DNA is TGTGCCAGCAGCCTCAGCTCCTACGAGCAGTACTTC. Its translation is CASSLSSYEQYF.

The chain couples TRBV29-1 to TRBJ2-5; weak D call: TRBD2 (5 bases). This CDR3 region has 13 residues. The V gene lost 3 bases and the J gene lost 4 bases, with 12 bases spanning the gap. Germline V lookup: CDR1 SQVTM, CDR2 ANQGSEA. CDR3 sequence reads: CSVELGRGETQYF. The CDR3 DNA reads as TGCAGCGTTGAGCTGGGGAGAGGAGAGACCCAGTACTTC.

As DNA, the CDR3 is TGTGCCTGGGGGGGGAGTTTGCACTACACCTTC. Encoded protein: CAWGGSLHYTF. The chain is built from TRBV30 and TRBJ1-2, with D maybe TRBD1 (5 bases). Trimming cost V 5 bases and J 10 bases, with 14 bases left between them. Germline V gene sequence: CDR1 GTSNPN, CDR2 SVGIG (reference sequence). The CDR3 covers 11 residues.

The V call is TRBV24-1, the J call TRBJ2-5; 9 bases align to TRBD1. The CDR3 sequence is 16 residues long. The germline gives CDR1 KGHDR, CDR2 SFDVKD. The J segment lost 4 bases and the V segment lost 4 bases, leaving 9 bases of the junction unmatched. CDR3 sequence reads: CATSEPDRGLAETQYF. The DNA of the CDR3 is TGTGCCACCAGTGAGCCGGACAGGGGTCTGGCAGAGACCCAGTACTTC.

The CDR3 bases are TGTGCCAGCAGCCAACAGGGGGGCGAAAAACTGTTTTTT. It is translated as CASSQQGGEKLFF. The chain uses TRBV5-6 and TRBJ1-4, with 8 bases matching TRBD1. The germline V gene encodes CDR1 SGHDT and CDR2 YYEEEE. The V segment lost 4 bases and the J segment 8 bases; nucleotides outside the gene matches: 4. The CDR3 covers 13 residues.

This sequence joins TRBV11-2 and TRBJ1-2, with TRBD1 identical over 7 bases. Germline CDR1 SGHAT, CDR2 FQNNGV. The CDR3 contains 12 residues. J lost 4 bases, V lost 5 bases, and 1 base had no gene match. The CDR3 here is CASSRDSYGYTF. In nucleotides, the CDR3 is TGTGCCAGCAGCAGGGACAGCTATGGCTACACCTTC.

The chain combines TRBV6-2 or TRBV6-3 with TRBJ1-2, with a tentative D call TRBD1 (6 bases). V lost 2 bases, J lost 6 bases, and 7 bases lay in between. CDR1 is MNHEY and CDR2 is SVGEGT in the germline V gene. The CDR3 consists of 12 residues. The CDR3, as DNA: TGTGCCAGCAGTTACGCAGGGGATGGCTACACCTTC. This sequence encodes CASSYAGDGYTF.

The chain links TRBV6-2 or TRBV6-3 to TRBJ1-2, with 9 bases matching TRBD1. Germline CDR1 is MNHEY and CDR2 is SVGEGT. Trimming removed 6 bases from V and 4 bases from J; junction bases left unmatched: 9. The CDR3 loop spans 15 amino acids. CDR3 bases: TGTGCCAGCAGCGCCTCGGACAGGGGAAGCTATGGCTACACCTTC. Protein sequence: CASSASDRGSYGYTF.

The chain is built from TRBV28 and TRBJ2-7; 7 bases match TRBD1. Unmatched junction bases numbered 12, after V lost 4 bases and J lost 0 bases. CDR1 and CDR2 from the germline V gene are MDHEN and SYDVKM. The CDR3 is made up of 17 amino acids. Here the CDR3 DNA reads TGTGCCAGCAGTTCCCTCCGACAGGGCCCTTCCTCCTACGAGCAGTACTTC. This translates into CASSSLRQGPSSYEQYF.

This chain uses TRBV5-4 with TRBJ2-3; 10 bases match TRBD2. The J segment lost 0 bases and the V segment lost 4 bases, leaving 11 bases of the junction unmatched. This CDR3 is built from 18 residues. Germline V gene data show CDR1 as SGHNT and CDR2 as YYREEE (reference sequence). CDR3 DNA: TGTGCCAGCAGCAAGGGACTAGCGAACTCCCGTAGCACAGATACGCAGTATTTT. Translated: CASSKGLANSRSTDTQYF.

CDR3 DNA: TGTGCCAGCAGGAGGACAGGGGATCTTAGCAATCAGCCCCAGCATTTT. Residues: CASRRTGDLSNQPQHF. V usage is TRBV28 and J usage is TRBJ1-5; 9 bases agree with TRBD1. This CDR3 spans 16 amino acids. Germline V gene lookup returns CDR1 MDHEN and CDR2 SYDVKM. Trimming removed 6 bases from V and 0 bases from J; junction bases left unmatched: 6.

The chain joins TRBV24-1 to TRBJ2-1; no firm D call. The V end lost 3 bases, the J end lost 4 bases, and 3 bases lay between the germline ends. This CDR3 has 12 amino acids. CDR1 is KGHDR and CDR2 is SFDVKD in the germline V gene. The CDR3 coding sequence is TGTGCCACCAGTGATCTGTACAATGAGCAGTTCTTC. Its translation is CATSDLYNEQFF.

J is TRBJ2-3 and V is TRBV5-1, with 9 bases identical to TRBD1. The CDR3 extends over 14 amino acids. The V and J ends lost 4 bases and 6 bases, in that order; junction bases with no gene match: 6. CDR1 is SGHRS, CDR2 YFSETQ, per germline. This CDR3 is CASSGWTGEDTQYF. The CDR3 bases are TGCGCCAGCAGCGGATGGACAGGGGAGGATACGCAGTATTTT.

The chain combines TRBV19 with TRBJ1-5, with D tentatively TRBD1 (6 bases). The germline V gene encodes CDR1 LNHDA and CDR2 SQIVND (reference sequence). The CDR3 runs to 14 residues. V was shortened by 6 bases and J by 0 bases, with 9 bases between the two germline ends. CDR3 nucleotide sequence: TGTGCCAGTAGCAACAGGGTTAGCAATCAGCCCCAGCATTTT. This translates into CASSNRVSNQPQHF.

This rearrangement joins TRBV2 to TRBJ2-7; 9 bases match TRBD1. The CDR3 runs 15 residues. The V gene end was trimmed by 5 bases and the J gene end by 2 bases; junction bases not matched to a gene: 7. Germline assignment: CDR1 SNHLY and CDR2 FYNNEI. Written as DNA, the CDR3 is TGTGCCAGCAGTTTGGGACAGGGCGCTACCTACGAGCAGTACTTC. The encoded protein is CASSLGQGATYEQYF.

This clone was picked up a small number of times. This sequence joins TRBV9 and TRBJ2-7; D not certain. Germline-derived CDR1 and CDR2 are SGDLS and YYNGEE. The CDR3 has 13 residues. The V end was cut by 4 bases, the J end by 2 bases, with 10 bases between. CDR3 amino acids: CASSPRVTYEQYF. CDR3 DNA: TGTGCCAGCAGCCCCCGCGTGACCTACGAGCAGTACTTC.

The chain recombines TRBV7-8 with TRBJ1-1, with 12 bases that match TRBD1. V gave up 4 bases and J gave up 9 bases; unmatched junction bases: 6. The CDR3 runs to 14 residues. Germline V gene data show CDR1 as SGHVS and CDR2 as FQNEAQ. In DNA, the CDR3 is TGTGCCAGCAGCTCGCCGGGACAGGGGGCTCAAGCTTTCTTT. This translates into CASSSPGQGAQAFF.

V is TRBV28 and J is TRBJ2-2, with 14 bases matching TRBD2. This CDR3 spans 17 amino acids. V lost 4 bases, J lost 6 bases, and 7 bases stayed unmatched. CDR1 MDHEN and CDR2 SYDVKM come from the germline V gene. For the CDR3, the DNA is TGTGCCAGCAGTTCTGGGACTAGCGGGGGATGGGCCGGGGAGCTGTTTTTT. Its translation is CASSSGTSGGWAGELFF.

V usage is TRBV18 and J usage is TRBJ2-3; tentative D call: TRBD2 (6 bases). The CDR3 is 16 amino acids. The V gene's germline CDR1 is KGHSH and CDR2 LQKENI. V shed 6 bases and J shed 2 bases, with 18 bases lying between them. CDR3 nucleotide sequence: TGTGCCAGCTCCCTCAATCCGGGACTTACCACAGATACGCAGTATTTT. This encodes CASSLNPGLTTDTQYF.

The V and J genes are TRBV7-9 and TRBJ2-7; unclear D gene. The length of the CDR3 is 12 residues. The ends were cut back, 5 bases at V and 3 bases at J, with 8 bases in the middle. Germline CDR1 SEHNR, CDR2 FQNEAQ (reference sequence). In nucleotides, the CDR3 is TGTGCCAGCAGCAACCGGGTCTACGAGCAGTACTTC. Translating it yields CASSNRVYEQYF.

The genes are TRBV28 and TRBJ2-7; 7 nucleotides align to TRBD1. The CDR3 runs 15 residues. Trimming removed 3 bases from V and 1 base from J; junction bases left unmatched: 6. Per the germline V gene, CDR1 is MDHEN and CDR2 is SYDVKM. The CDR3, as DNA: TGTGCCAGCAGTTTCCGTGTCAGGGGGTCCTACGAGCAGTACTTC. Translated: CASSFRVRGSYEQYF.

The V call is TRBV5-1, the J call TRBJ1-1; 7 nucleotides match TRBD1. Germline trimming cut 4 bases from V and 5 bases from J; bases unmatched to any gene: 11. The CDR3 runs to 15 residues. Germline values: CDR1 SGHRS, CDR2 YFSETQ. The CDR3 DNA reads as TGCGCCAGCAGCCCCAGGGGGACGAGGGGAACTGAAGCTTTCTTT. Its translation is CASSPRGTRGTEAFF.

This clone was seen once. V gene TRBV3-1 (or the pseudogene TRBV3-2) combines with J gene TRBJ2-7; 9 bases line up with TRBD1. The CDR3 length is 15 residues. After removal of 6 bases from V and 6 bases from J, the junction contained 12 bases not matched to a gene. CDR1 and CDR2 (germline): LGHDT, YNNKEL (reference sequence). The CDR3 DNA reads as TGTGCCAGCAGTTACCGGGACAGGGTACCTAGCGAGCAGTACTTC. Amino acid sequence: CASSYRDRVPSEQYF.

The chain is built from TRBV7-2 and TRBJ2-3, with D possibly TRBD2 on 6 matching bases. Per germline, CDR1 SGHTA and CDR2 FQGNSA. This CDR3 spans 15 amino acids. With 5 bases removed from V and 0 bases from J, the gap between germline ends came to 12 bases. CDR3 bases: TGTGCCAGCAGCCAGATAGGAGGGAGCACAGATACGCAGTATTTT. This gives the protein CASSQIGGSTDTQYF.

The chain combines TRBV14 with TRBJ1-5; 7 nucleotides line up with TRBD1. The V segment lost 6 bases and the J segment 0 bases; nucleotides outside the gene matches: 8. There are 16 residues in the CDR3. Germline V gives CDR1 SGHDN, CDR2 FVKESK. The CDR3 nucleotides are TGTGCCAGCAGGAAACAGGGGCCCATTAGCAATCAGCCCCAGCATTTT. Amino acid sequence: CASRKQGPISNQPQHF.

The CDR3 loop reads CASSISLRLAGYNEQFF. Here the CDR3 DNA reads TGTGCCAGTAGTATATCCCTTAGACTAGCGGGCTACAATGAGCAGTTCTTC. This chain links TRBV19 with TRBJ2-1; 10 nucleotides agree with TRBD2. Trimming took 2 bases from V and 3 from J; bases not matched to a gene: 7. Germline CDR1 reads LNHDA; CDR2 reads SQIVND (reference sequence). The CDR3 covers 17 residues. Complete variable domain (other parts from reference TRBV19 and TRBJ2-1): DGGITQSPKYLFRKEGQNVTLSCEQNLNHDAMYWYRQDPGQGLRLIYYSQIVNDFQKGDIAEGYSVSREKKESFPLTVTSAQKNPTAFYLCASSISLRLAGYNEQFFGPGTRLTVL.

The chain is built from TRBV10-3 and TRBJ2-7; D is unclear. The V gene lost 7 bases and the J gene lost 4 bases, with 8 bases spanning the gap. Germline values: CDR1 ENHRY, CDR2 SYGVKD. This CDR3 contains 11 residues. The CDR3 reads CAITRDYEQYF. In nucleotides, the CDR3 is TGTGCCATCACCCGCGATTACGAGCAGTACTTC.

This clone was picked up one time. This chain joins TRBV28 and TRBJ2-7; the D is unclear. Germline CDR1 reads MDHEN; CDR2 reads SYDVKM. The CDR3 is made up of 15 amino acids. Trimming took off 7 bases at V and 5 bases at J, with 21 bases between the two ends. DNA for the CDR3: TGTGCCAGCATGCCAGGCCTGATCGTCGGCCACGAGCAGTACTTC. Translating gives CASMPGLIVGHEQYF.

The chain is built from TRBV6-5 and TRBJ2-7; 12 nucleotides agree with TRBD2. This CDR3 has 15 residues. The germline V gene has CDR1 MNHEY and CDR2 SVGAGI. Trimming cost V 0 bases and J 7 bases; bases outside gene matches: 4. The CDR3 protein is CASSYSPSGRGEQYF. In nucleotides, the CDR3 is TGTGCCAGCAGTTACTCGCCTAGCGGGAGGGGTGAGCAGTACTTC.